These 25 T cell receptor beta chains came from one sample sequenced in a study of blood T cell repertoires in COVID-19 (dated by TCRdb to between 2020 and 2021). The library was made by the immunoSEQ multiplex PCR assay. TCRdb limited this immuneACCESS table to in-frame rearrangements with V and J called. A share of clones is missing; checked studies link under half to unresolved V genes, and the rest is unexplained. Here the sample has 140,000 to 150,000 clones; 87% occur a single time. The ten largest clones represent roughly 10% of the sample. Sequencing was performed on PBMCs or T cells enriched from blood (not recorded which). The receptors derive from a man between 60 and 75 years old who had recovered from COVID-19.

The chain is built from TRBV27 and TRBJ2-7; tentative D call: TRBD1 (5 bases). The CDR3 runs to 14 residues. Germline loops: CDR1 MNHEY, CDR2 SMNVEV (reference sequence). Trimming shortened V by 4 bases and J by 2 bases, and 12 bases separated the two germline ends. This chain's CDR3 is CASSWSRQTYEQYF. In nucleotides, the CDR3 is TGTGCCAGCAGTTGGTCACGACAGACCTACGAGCAGTACTTC.

This rearrangement joins TRBV5-8 to TRBJ1-2; 8 bases fit TRBD1. There are 15 residues in the CDR3. Germline values: CDR1 SGHTS, CDR2 YDEGEE. V lost 1 base, J lost 4 bases, and 6 bases stayed unmatched. The CDR3 DNA reads as TGTGCCAGCAGCTTGAGGACAGGGTTGGTCTATGGCTACACCTTC. Protein sequence: CASSLRTGLVYGYTF.

CDR3 bases: TGTGCCAGTAGTACGCAGGGTCACTATGGCTACACCTTC. As protein: CASSTQGHYGYTF. The rearrangement links TRBV19 to TRBJ1-2; possible D gene TRBD1, 5 bases. The CDR3 sequence is 13 residues long. V gave up 4 bases and J gave up 3 bases, with 9 bases separating them. Germline V gene sequence: CDR1 LNHDA, CDR2 SQIVND (reference sequence).

The CDR3 reads CASSPQVQSEQYF. Written as DNA, the CDR3 is TGTGCCAGCAGCCCCCAAGTACAGTCCGAGCAGTACTTC. The rearrangement joins TRBV9 to TRBJ2-7; D gene unclear. The CDR3 runs to 13 residues. V was pared by 4 bases and J by 6 bases, with 14 bases between. Germline V gene data show CDR1 as SGDLS and CDR2 as YYNGEE.

The V gene is TRBV18, the J gene TRBJ1-5; D gene ambiguous. The germline V gene encodes CDR1 KGHSH and CDR2 LQKENI. V was trimmed by 2 bases and J by 5 bases, leaving 7 bases between them. The CDR3 covers 13 residues. The CDR3 DNA is TGTGCCAGCTCACCAAACATTGATCAGCCCCAGCATTTT. Encoded protein: CASSPNIDQPQHF.

This chain uses TRBV6-5 with TRBJ2-2, with TRBD1 identical over 9 bases. The CDR3 sequence is 15 residues long. In germline, CDR1 is MNHEY, CDR2 SVGAGI. With 7 bases clipped from V and 7 bases from J, the junction kept 10 bases outside the gene matches. The CDR3 sequence is CASTSIGTGIGELFF. For the CDR3, the DNA is TGTGCCAGCACCTCGATAGGGACAGGGATCGGGGAGCTGTTTTTT.

This clone was observed a single time. The V and J genes are TRBV11-2 and TRBJ2-2; the match to TRBD1 covers 8 bases. CDR1 and CDR2 from the germline V gene are SGHAT and FQNNGV. The CDR3 is 16 amino acids. The trim removed 6 bases at V and 1 base at J, leaving 7 bases unmatched. In DNA form, the CDR3 reads TGTGCCAGCAGGACAACCGGGACAGGGAACACCGGGGAGCTGTTTTTT. This sequence encodes CASRTTGTGNTGELFF.

V is TRBV2 and J is TRBJ2-3; TRBD2 aligns across 7 bases. The CDR3 totals 16 residues. J gave up 5 bases and V 6 bases, and 14 bases lay outside the gene matches. The germline V gene has CDR1 SNHLY and CDR2 FYNNEI. Here the CDR3 reads CASSRTWTSLGDTQYF. CDR3 bases: TGTGCCAGCAGCCGGACATGGACTAGTCTGGGAGATACGCAGTATTTT.

This rearrangement joins TRBV6-5 to TRBJ2-7; 10 nucleotides line up with TRBD1. J was trimmed by 5 bases and V by 6 bases; bases with no gene match: 7. The germline gives CDR1 MNHEY, CDR2 SVGAGI. The CDR3 has 14 residues. CDR3 sequence: CASRGDRGSDEQYF. The CDR3 DNA reads as TGTGCCAGCAGGGGGGACAGGGGAAGCGACGAGCAGTACTTC.

The chain has TRBV18 and TRBJ1-1; D unclear. The CDR3 spans 16 residues. Trimming removed 2 bases at V and 0 bases at J, with 13 bases between. From germline, CDR1 is KGHSH and CDR2 LQKENI. The CDR3 DNA sequence: TGTGCCAGCTCACCATCCTTCGGTTTCATGAACACTGAAGCTTTCTTT. This gives the protein CASSPSFGFMNTEAFF. The full variable domain, with the rest looked up from reference TRBV18 and TRBJ1-1, is NAGVMQNPRHLVRRRGQEARLRCSPMKGHSHVYWYRQLPEEGLKFMVYLQKENIIDESGMPKERFSAEFPKEGPSILRIQQVVRGDSAAYFCASSPSFGFMNTEAFFGQGTRLTVV.

The chain has TRBV2 and TRBJ2-7, with D perhaps TRBD1 (6 bases). Trimming shortened V by 7 bases and J by 2 bases, and 9 bases separated the two germline ends. The CDR3 is 12 amino acids. Germline CDR1 and CDR2: SNHLY and FYNNEI. CDR3 DNA: TGTGCCAGCAACAGGGCCACCTACGAGCAGTACTTC. This codes for CASNRATYEQYF.

The chain recombines TRBV30 with TRBJ2-1; 8 bases map to TRBD1. The CDR3 contains 15 residues. After removal of 3 bases from V and 5 bases from J, the junction contained 9 bases not matched to a gene. CDR1 is GTSNPN and CDR2 is SVGIG in the germline V gene (reference sequence). CDR3 bases: TGTGCCTGGAGGTTTAGGGACAGGATCGACAATGAGCAGTTCTTC. The encoded protein is CAWRFRDRIDNEQFF.

This chain uses TRBV13 with TRBJ1-6, with 8 bases identical to TRBD1. The J segment lost 8 bases and the V segment lost 2 bases, leaving 8 bases of the junction unmatched. Germline CDR1 is PRHDT and CDR2 is FYEKMQ (reference sequence). This CDR3 has 16 amino acids. This CDR3 reads CASSLLVQGADSPLHF. The DNA of the CDR3 is TGTGCCAGCAGCTTACTAGTCCAGGGGGCCGATTCACCCCTCCACTTT.

The chain's CDR3 is CASSLTGTNQPQHF. In DNA form, the CDR3 reads TGTGCCAGCAGTCTGACAGGCACCAATCAGCCCCAGCATTTT. The V and J genes are TRBV6-5 and TRBJ1-5, with D maybe TRBD1 (6 bases). Per germline, CDR1 MNHEY and CDR2 SVGAGI. The CDR3 extends over 14 amino acids. Between the trimmed V and J ends, which lost 5 bases and 3 bases, there was a span of 11 bases.

The chain recombines TRBV5-4 with TRBJ1-1; 7 positions match TRBD1. Germline V lookup: CDR1 SGHNT, CDR2 YYREEE (reference sequence). V shed 0 bases, J shed 4 bases, and the junction held 6 bases outside the gene matches. The length of the CDR3 is 15 residues. The CDR3 region has the DNA TGTGCCAGCAGCTTGGTAGGGGGCTTGGGCACTGAAGCTTTCTTT. Its translation is CASSLVGGLGTEAFF.

Notes on this clone: Other nucleotide sequences in the sample specify the same CDR3. The V call is TRBV6-4, the J call TRBJ1-6, with D unclear. V was clipped by 3 bases and J by 10 bases, with 10 bases between them. Germline-derived CDR1 and CDR2 are MRHNA and SNTAGT. This CDR3 region has 13 residues. The CDR3 spells CASSEARGSPLHF. CDR3 sequence (DNA): TGTGCCAGCAGTGAGGCCAGAGGCTCACCCCTCCACTTT.

The J gene is TRBJ1-6, the V gene TRBV2; no definite D call. The CDR3 is made up of 13 amino acids. V shed 6 bases and J shed 15 bases, with 18 bases lying between them. Germline lookup yields CDR1 SNHLY and CDR2 FYNNEI. In DNA form, the CDR3 reads TGTGCCAGCAGGACTAATCTGTACCCGGACCTCCACTTT. This translates into CASRTNLYPDLHF.

The rearrangement joins TRBV6-5 to TRBJ2-3, with 11 bases matching TRBD2. V gave up 6 bases and J gave up 7 bases; unmatched junction bases: 6. CDR3 length: 14 amino acids. CDR1 is MNHEY, CDR2 SVGAGI, per germline. The CDR3 region is CASSVAGGPYTQYF. The DNA of the CDR3 is TGTGCCAGCAGCGTAGCGGGAGGGCCGTATACGCAGTATTTT.

This chain connects TRBV4-2 to TRBJ2-1; weak D call: TRBD1 (6 bases). Germline V gives CDR1 LGHNA, CDR2 YNFKEQ. This CDR3 region has 12 residues. The V gene lost 0 bases and the J gene lost 10 bases, with 7 bases spanning the gap. CDR3 sequence: CASSQDRGEQFF. For the CDR3, the DNA is TGTGCCAGCAGCCAAGATAGGGGGGAGCAGTTCTTC.

The chain uses TRBV19 and TRBJ1-5; D call uncertain. The CDR3 runs to 14 residues. The germline V gene encodes CDR1 LNHDA and CDR2 SQIVND (reference sequence). With 4 bases removed from V and 4 bases from J, the gap between germline ends came to 11 bases. The chain's CDR3 is CASSKVEVNQPQHF. DNA for the CDR3: TGTGCCAGTAGTAAGGTGGAGGTTAATCAGCCCCAGCATTTT.

The chain links TRBV5-1 to TRBJ2-2; D is undetermined. This CDR3 has 14 residues. The germline CDR1 and CDR2 sequences are SGHRS and YFSETQ. Trimming stripped 5 bases from V and 0 bases from J, with 8 bases between. The CDR3 DNA reads as TGCGCCAGCAGAAGCCTTCCGAACACCGGGGAGCTGTTTTTT. Encoded protein: CASRSLPNTGELFF.

The rearrangement uses TRBV11-2 and TRBJ1-1, with TRBD1 matching over 7 bases. V was clipped by 1 base and J by 8 bases; unmatched bases: 4. The CDR3 is made up of 13 amino acids. Germline CDR1 SGHAT, CDR2 FQNNGV. The CDR3 region is CASSLGAGQEAFF. CDR3 DNA: TGTGCCAGCAGCTTAGGGGCGGGACAGGAAGCTTTCTTT. The complete variable domain, with remaining parts taken from reference TRBV11-2 and TRBJ1-1, reads EAGVAQSPRYKIIEKRQSVAFWCNPISGHATLYWYQQILGQGPKLLIQFQNNGVVDDSQLPKDRFSAERLKGVDSTLKIQPAKLEDSAVYLCASSLGAGQEAFFGQGTRLTVV.

The chain is built from TRBV5-1 and TRBJ2-3; tentative D call: TRBD2 (6 bases). CDR3 size: 15 residues. Trimming took off 7 bases at V and 3 bases at J, with 18 bases between the two ends. Germline V gene data show CDR1 as SGHRS and CDR2 as YFSETQ. The CDR3 nucleotides are TGCGCCAGCGGGGGGTTAGGGCCCACAACAGATACGCAGTATTTT. The encoded protein is CASGGLGPTTDTQYF.

The chain is built from TRBV3-1 (or the pseudogene TRBV3-2) and TRBJ2-1, with 9 bases that match TRBD2. The CDR3 is made up of 18 amino acids. CDR1 is LGHDT, CDR2 YNNKEL, per germline (reference sequence). After removal of 4 bases from V and 1 base from J, the junction contained 11 bases not matched to a gene. CDR3 amino acids: CASSPQGLAPGSYNEQFF. CDR3 sequence (DNA): TGTGCCAGCAGCCCGCAGGGACTAGCTCCCGGATCCTACAATGAGCAGTTCTTC.

This clone was seen just once. The gene calls are TRBV27 and TRBJ2-2; 7 bases line up with TRBD2. Unmatched junction bases numbered 6, after V lost 8 bases and J lost 0 bases. From germline, CDR1 is MNHEY and CDR2 SMNVEV (reference sequence). This CDR3 spans 15 amino acids. The CDR3 bases are TGTGCCAGCGGGGGGGGGTTCTCGAACACCGGGGAGCTGTTTTTT. Translated: CASGGGFSNTGELFF.